This T cell receptor (beta chain) derives from a study of cytomegalovirus exposure and HLA in healthy donors. On the study more broadly: The study's early data release held about 80 million unique TCRs from HLA-typed donors. Whole-study findings and limits: Most sequenced TCRs were rare (though some public TCRs occurred in many donors). There were under 200 TCR beta chains listed as cytomegalovirus-associated.

Germline V gene lookup returns CDR1 SGHAT and CDR2 FQNNGV. The ends were cut back, 5 bases at V and 3 bases at J, with 14 bases in the middle. The CDR3 runs 14 residues. Turning to this clone: Its target is unknown.

PCR involved 60 Vbeta and 13 Jbeta primers. The table came from immunoSEQ multiplex PCR; TCRdb's copy has only in-frame clones and leaves some out. The sample gives about 120,000 clones, 15% of which show up once; under 2.5% is in the top ten. What was sequenced was PBMCs. This clonotype was sampled from a woman between 18 and 30 years old in good health and CMV-seronegative. The rearrangement links TRBV11-2 to TRBJ2-7; D is possibly TRBD1 (6 bases). In DNA form, the CDR3 reads TGTGCCAGCAGCACCGGACAGCGGATCTACGAGCAGTACTTC. It is translated as CASSTGQRIYEQYF.